This TCR beta chain was sequenced during a study of cytomegalovirus exposure and HLA in healthy donors. Turning to this clone: Its target is not known. Distinct nucleotide sequences in the sample also encode this CDR3.

The repertoire was sequenced with immunoSEQ multiplex PCR; TCRdb's copy has only in-frame clones and lacks some. The table includes about 300,000 clones, around 89% detected once. Findings of the study overall: Per published reports, the classifier diagnosed cytomegalovirus status with high specificity and sensitivity. As confirmed in vitro, a few CMV-associated chains were specific for CMV antigens. A later analysis found first-cohort TCR clusters tended to co-occur in the 130 or so validation repertoires.

Germline CDR1 SGDLS, CDR2 YYNGEE. This CDR3 comprises 15 residues. V was pared by 0 bases and J by 0 bases, with 6 bases between. The sequence came from a woman between 18 and 29 years old in good health and CMV-seronegative. The genes are TRBV9 and TRBJ2-2; unclear D gene. Sequenced material: PBMCs. CDR3 residues: CASSVGHSNTGELFF. CDR3 sequence (DNA): TGTGCCAGCAGCGTAGGACACTCGAACACCGGGGAGCTGTTTTTT.